This TCR beta chain was sequenced during a study of shared clonotypes between healthy human individuals (dated by TCRdb to the early 2020s). Background on the whole study: A few men and two women, aged 18 to 49 years, made up the cohort. For each donor, three plates each were used for CD4 naive and CD4 memory, two plates were used for CD8 naive, and one plate was used for CD8 memory. The study deeply sequenced blood TCR repertoires of about 5 healthy adults to estimate repertoire size and the extent of clonotype sharing between individuals. To increase sequencing depth and limit assay-specific biases, TCR repertoire library preparation and sequencing were carried out by different laboratories using diverse techniques. Per donor, leukapheresis produced somewhere between about 0.8 and 9 billion PBMCs.

Using the deep immunoSEQ assay, TCR CDR3 regions were amplified from genomic DNA by multiplex PCR. Extracted genomic DNA from each cell subset was distributed evenly across all wells of several immunoSEQ 96-well plates, and each plate was treated as a replicate. For sorted subsets, approximately 200 ng of genomic DNA, equivalent to 25,000 to 35,000 T cell genomes, went into each replicate PCR. Purified libraries were quantified with a Qubit 3.0 fluorometer, sized on a Bioanalyzer 2100, and re-quantified with the KAPA Library Quantification kit. Each immunoSEQ 96-well plate was sequenced on its own single-read 150-cycle Illumina NextSeq 550 flow cell. The original methods were these. Because the immunoSEQ output held only junctional sequences and lacked quality scores, the filtering could not match the filtering applied to full-length reads. To assign V/J genes and CDR3, sequences were annotated against IMGT germline references using PyIR, a Python wrapper for IgBLAST v1.9. Reads were filtered out if the reads had weak V/J assignments (E-value above 1e-6), no CDR3, stop codons, out-of-frame junctions, or ambiguous translated residues. V3J clonotypes were defined as sequences sharing an identical inferred V gene, J gene, and CDR3 amino acid sequence. Percentage overlap between repertoires was calculated by dividing the number of shared unique clonotypes by the size of the smaller repertoire. Richness of each repertoire was evaluated using RTK rarefaction, the Chao1 estimator, and Recon v2.1 estimates of unobserved clonotypes. For all TCRbeta clonotypes obtained by the gDNA method from a handful of donors, generation probabilities were computed with OLGA. TCRdb limited this immuneACCESS table to in-frame rearrangements with V and J called. A share of clones is missing; checked studies link under half to unresolved V genes, and the rest is unexplained. V, J and clone size derive from that table, while D and trimming were established from the DNA sequence. In this sample the table shows nearly 1 million clones, 70% to 85% of which occur a single time. In total, the top ten clones hold roughly 1.5% of the sample.

The research as a whole found: Because the study included only a small number of donors, the genetic and exposure-history diversity represented was limited. Larger estimated clonotype richness was generally found for naive subsets than for memory subsets. Sampling was limited to blood, and TCR repertoires in tissue likely differ from TCR repertoires in blood. Clonotypes shared by all four sorted-subset donors showed higher generation probabilities than non-shared clonotypes. Incomplete sequencing was indicated by rarefaction of sorted-subset datasets, despite the large sequencing depth. Across a handful of donors, approximately 5% of naive CD4, approximately 3.6% of naive CD8, around 2.1% of memory CD4, and 0.4% of memory CD8 clonotypes were shared. Pairwise subsampling led to the expectation that sequencing depth would affect the degree of clonotype sharing among donors.

The donors were healthy, HIV-negative adults who had no recently reported acute infections or vaccinations. All donors were Caucasian adults living in Nashville, Tennessee, USA. CD4+ T cells were enriched by magnetic negative selection; naive cells were then positively selected on CD45RA, and the negative fraction formed the memory subset. Blood was obtained by leukapheresis, after which PBMCs were separated by Ficoll-Histopaque density gradient centrifugation and cryopreserved in liquid nitrogen vapor phase. Analytical flow cytometry was used to check the purity and quantity of every magnetically sorted T cell population. Genomic DNA was isolated from each sorted fraction and quantified by UV absorbance on a Nanodrop 2000c. CDR1 and CDR2, looked up from the germline V gene, are MDHEN and SYDVKM. Germline trimming: 11 bases from V, 1 base from J; junction bases outside gene matches: 0. The CDR3 has 12 amino acids, counting the end cysteine and phenylalanine. The entry retains the CDR3 DNA only, 36 bases that are in frame from base 1.

Concerning this clone: Its antigen target is currently unknown. No qualities accompany the bases; no much larger clone lies one base away.

This receptor was taken from a man aged 18 to 35 in good health. The chain couples TRBV28 to TRBJ2-2; TRBD1 agrees with 8 junctional bases. The source material was memory CD4+ T cells sorted from blood. The cell subset or site label on this specimen signifies: CD45RA-negative fraction. The CDR3 region: CAGQGNTGELFF. The nucleotide sequence reads TGTGCCGGACAGGGGAACACCGGGGAGCTGTTTTTT.